The 31 T cell receptor beta chains below come from one sample, sequenced in a study of cytomegalovirus exposure and HLA in healthy donors. Both 60 Vbeta primers and 13 Jbeta primers went into the PCR. The method was immunoSEQ multiplex PCR; TCRdb's version includes in-frame clones alone and lacks a portion of them. The sample holds tens of thousands of clones, roughly 75% seen once. The sequenced material came from PBMCs. The receptor set was obtained from a male donor in good health and CMV-seronegative.

This chain links TRBV29-1 with TRBJ1-4; no reliable D call. This CDR3 is built from 13 residues. CDR1 is SQVTM, CDR2 ANQGSEA, per germline. Trimming removed 5 bases at V and 7 bases at J, with 14 bases between. The CDR3 bases are TGCAGCGTTTCCACCCCAGGCAGTGAAAAACTGTTTTTT. Translation gives CSVSTPGSEKLFF.

This clone occurred a few times. The CDR3 nucleotides are TGCAGCGTGAGCGAGGCGGGAGGCAATGAGCAGTTCTTC. Its protein is CSVSEAGGNEQFF. This chain links TRBV29-1 with TRBJ2-1; 8 positions match TRBD2. The germline CDR1 and CDR2 sequences are SQVTM and ANQGSEA. Trimming removed 6 bases from V and 6 bases from J; junction bases left unmatched: 7. The CDR3 is 13 amino acids.

This clone has only a few counts. The chain employs TRBV5-1 and TRBJ1-1, with D unresolved. The germline V and J ends were trimmed by 7 bases and 6 bases, with 10 bases remaining between them. Germline V gives CDR1 SGHRS, CDR2 YFSETQ. The CDR3 is 11 residues long. The CDR3 here is CASVEGAEAFF. The CDR3 DNA reads TGCGCCAGCGTCGAGGGTGCTGAAGCTTTCTTT.

The V gene is TRBV27, the J gene TRBJ2-5, with 10 bases aligning to TRBD2. Germline assignment: CDR1 MNHEY and CDR2 SMNVEV (reference sequence). With V trimmed by 5 bases and J by 1 base, 10 bases remained unmatched. The CDR3 consists of 17 residues. The CDR3 region has the DNA TGTGCCAGCAGTACCACTCGTAGCGGGAGGTTCCAAGAGACCCAGTACTTC. Translation gives CASSTTRSGRFQETQYF.

The V gene is TRBV7-9, the J gene TRBJ1-1, with a tentative D call TRBD1 (5 bases). The germline CDR1 and CDR2 sequences are SEHNR and FQNEAQ (reference sequence). V was pared by 5 bases and J by 4 bases, with 23 bases between. The CDR3 length is 17 residues. The CDR3 here is CASSNNRRQGRITEAFF. The CDR3 nucleotides are TGTGCCAGCAGCAACAACCGTCGGCAGGGTCGCATCACTGAAGCTTTCTTT. The full variable domain, its missing parts supplied by reference TRBV7-9 and TRBJ1-1, is DTGVSQNPRHKITKRGQNVTFRCDPISEHNRLYWYRQTLGQGPEFLTYFQNEAQLEKSRLLSDRFSAERPKGSFSTLEIQRTEQGDSAMYLCASSNNRRQGRITEAFFGQGTRLTVV.

This chain links TRBV30 with TRBJ1-4; tentative D call: TRBD1 (6 bases). The germline V and J ends were trimmed by 3 bases and 3 bases, with 14 bases remaining between them. CDR1 is GTSNPN, CDR2 SVGIG, per germline (reference sequence). The CDR3 length is 15 residues. CDR3 DNA sequence: TGTGCCTGGAGCACGGGTCAGGGGTCTAATGAAAAACTGTTTTTT. This sequence encodes CAWSTGQGSNEKLFF.

The rearrangement uses TRBV15 and TRBJ1-2; 11 nucleotides align to TRBD1. V shed 3 bases and J 2 bases; nucleotides not matched to a gene: 11. Germline loops: CDR1 LNHNV, CDR2 YYDKDF (reference sequence). The CDR3 has 18 residues. For the CDR3, the DNA is TGTGCCACCAGCAGCGAAACCTGGACAGGGGGCAAAAACTATGGCTACACCTTC. Translated, it gives CATSSETWTGGKNYGYTF.

This chain links TRBV5-1 with TRBJ2-1, with 11 bases lining up with TRBD2. This CDR3 has 16 residues. V shed 5 bases and J 0 bases; nucleotides not matched to a gene: 4. The germline V gene encodes CDR1 SGHRS and CDR2 YFSETQ. This CDR3 reads CASSSGTSGSYNEQFF. CDR3 bases: TGCGCCAGCAGTTCAGGGACTAGCGGCTCCTACAATGAGCAGTTCTTC.

The rearrangement links TRBV5-6 to TRBJ1-2; TRBD1 matches at 12 bases. J lost 1 base, V lost 3 bases, and 4 bases had no gene match. Germline V lookup: CDR1 SGHDT, CDR2 YYEEEE. This CDR3 has 16 amino acids. The CDR3 DNA is TGTGCCAGCAGCTGGGGACAGGGGGCAATTAACTATGGCTACACCTTC. It codes for CASSWGQGAINYGYTF.

CDR3 loop: CASSMTSGGVTDTQYF. The DNA of the CDR3 is TGCGCCAGCAGCATGACTAGCGGGGGGGTCACAGATACGCAGTATTTT. The chain has TRBV5-1 and TRBJ2-3; 14 bases align to TRBD2. CDR1 and CDR2 from the germline V gene are SGHRS and YFSETQ. The V gene end was trimmed by 4 bases and the J gene end by 2 bases; junction bases not matched to a gene: 3. The CDR3 consists of 16 residues.

J is TRBJ1-4 and V is TRBV9; tentative D call: TRBD1 (5 bases). Germline V gives CDR1 SGDLS, CDR2 YYNGEE. The V end was cut by 4 bases, the J end by 5 bases, with 21 bases between. This CDR3 has 17 residues. The CDR3 bases are TGTGCCAGCAGCCCCTCACTTGGGGCAGGGTCGAATGAAAAACTGTTTTTT. As protein: CASSPSLGAGSNEKLFF.

The V gene is TRBV27, the J gene TRBJ2-7; tentatively, D is TRBD2 (5 bases). Germline V gene sequence: CDR1 MNHEY, CDR2 SMNVEV (reference sequence). Trimming pared 5 bases from V and 1 base from J, leaving 12 bases between. There are 14 residues in the CDR3. The CDR3 here is CASSRLLASYEQYF. In nucleotides, the CDR3 is TGTGCCAGCAGTCGACTTCTAGCATCCTACGAGCAGTACTTC.

The chain couples TRBV6-5 to TRBJ1-3, with TRBD1 matching over 7 bases. V was pared by 6 bases and J by 0 bases, with 5 bases of the junction left unmatched. Germline V gene sequence: CDR1 MNHEY, CDR2 SVGAGI. This CDR3 has 15 residues. CDR3 coding DNA: TGTGCCAGCAGCCCCGACAGGGACTCTGGAAACACCATATATTTT. Translated, it gives CASSPDRDSGNTIYF.

CDR3 sequence reads: CASSLYRTGSDTQYF. The CDR3 nucleotides read TGTGCCAGCAGTTTATATCGGACAGGGTCAGATACGCAGTATTTT. The gene calls are TRBV28 and TRBJ2-3, with 8 bases that match TRBD1. Germline V gene data show CDR1 as MDHEN and CDR2 as SYDVKM. V lost 1 base to trimming and J lost 4 bases; unmatched junction nucleotides: 4. The CDR3 is made up of 15 amino acids.

V gene TRBV30 combines with J gene TRBJ1-6, with D possibly being TRBD1 (5 bases). Germline V gives CDR1 GTSNPN, CDR2 SVGIG (reference sequence). The V end was cut by 3 bases, the J end by 9 bases, with 9 bases between. The CDR3 runs to 12 residues. CDR3 residues: CAWSMTVSPLHF. CDR3 sequence (DNA): TGTGCCTGGAGCATGACAGTTTCACCCCTCCACTTT.

Of note for this clone: A read error may account for a junction end that differs from germline. This rearrangement joins TRBV19 to TRBJ1-5; 8 bases are a match to TRBD1. Germline CDR1 is LNHDA and CDR2 is SQIVND (reference sequence). The CDR3 is 13 residues long. This CDR3 is CANSRQGQSPSLF. For the CDR3, the DNA is TGTGCCAATTCGAGACAGGGGCAGTCCCCAAGCCTCTTT.

Worth noting for this clone: One end of the junction varies from germline; a read error may be responsible. This sequence joins TRBV7-2 and TRBJ1-2, with D maybe TRBD1 (6 bases). This CDR3 spans 14 amino acids. Germline loops: CDR1 SGHTA, CDR2 FQGNSA. Here the CDR3 DNA reads TGTGCCAGCAGCTTAGCGGGCAGGGGAAATGGCTACCCCTTC. It yields the protein CASSLAGRGNGYPF.

This rearrangement joins TRBV5-1 to TRBJ2-7; maybe TRBD2 (5 bases). In germline, CDR1 is SGHRS, CDR2 YFSETQ. This CDR3 contains 13 residues. Trimming left V 2 bases short and J 3 bases short, with 9 bases between. The DNA of the CDR3 is TGCGCCAGCAGCTTAAGGGAGTTCTACGAGCAGTACTTC. It yields the protein CASSLREFYEQYF.

This sequence joins TRBV7-8 and TRBJ2-2, with 7 bases fitting TRBD1. The CDR3 spans 15 residues. The germline V gene has CDR1 SGHVS and CDR2 FQNEAQ. V lost 4 bases, J lost 4 bases, and 6 bases stayed unmatched. This CDR3 is CASSYSNRGTGELFF. CDR3 DNA sequence: TGTGCCAGCAGCTACTCGAACAGGGGCACCGGGGAGCTGTTTTTT. The whole variable domain, remainder taken from reference TRBV7-8 and TRBJ2-2, is GAGVSQSPRYKVAKRGQDVALRCDPISGHVSLFWYQQALGQGPEFLTYFQNEAQLDKSGLPSDRFFAERPEGSVSTLKIQRTQQEDSAVYLCASSYSNRGTGELFFGEGSRLTVL.

J is TRBJ2-6 and V is TRBV5-3; 10 bases align to TRBD1. TRBV5-3 is filed as an ORF, its function uncertain. This CDR3 contains 18 residues. V was pared by 1 base and J by 4 bases, with 8 bases of the junction left unmatched. As DNA, the CDR3 is TGTGCCAGAAGCTTGTGGGACAGGGGATTACAAGGGGCCAACGTCCTGACTTTC. Translated: CARSLWDRGLQGANVLTF.

This sequence joins TRBV6-1 and TRBJ2-5; D gene unclear. Trimming cost V 10 bases and J 3 bases, with 6 bases left between them. This CDR3 region has 10 residues. Germline CDR1 and CDR2: MNHNS and SASEGT. CDR3 region: CATTEETQYF. CDR3 coding DNA: TGTGCCACGACTGAAGAGACCCAGTACTTC.

This clone appeared a single time. The CDR3 loop is CASSSTPGHTRDNQPQHF. CDR3 DNA: TGTGCCAGCAGTTCAACCCCGGGACATACTCGCGACAATCAGCCCCAGCATTTT. J is TRBJ1-5 and V is TRBV28, with D tentatively TRBD1 (6 bases). The germline V gene encodes CDR1 MDHEN and CDR2 SYDVKM. V gave up 4 bases and J gave up 3 bases, with 22 bases separating them. The CDR3 consists of 18 residues. Variable domain in full (rest from reference TRBV28 and TRBJ1-5): DVKVTQSSRYLVKRTGEKVFLECVQDMDHENMFWYRQDPGLGLRLIYFSYDVKMKEKGDIPEGYSVSREKKERFSLILESASTNQTSMYLCASSSTPGHTRDNQPQHFGDGTRLSIL.

The CDR3 sequence is CASSGQGWALSGNTIYF. The CDR3, as DNA: TGTGCCAGCAGTGGACAGGGGTGGGCTCTCTCTGGAAACACCATATATTTT. The rearrangement uses TRBV2 and TRBJ1-3, with 8 nucleotides matching TRBD1. J was trimmed by 0 bases and V by 4 bases; bases with no gene match: 8. CDR1 is SNHLY, CDR2 FYNNEI, per germline. The CDR3 extends over 17 amino acids.

In its sample, this clone was seen a few times. This sequence joins TRBV7-8 and TRBJ2-3, with D perhaps TRBD2 (5 bases). Germline assignment: CDR1 SGHVS and CDR2 FQNEAQ. This CDR3 region has 14 residues. V was cut by 5 bases and J by 4 bases, with 13 bases left in between. The CDR3 nucleotides are TGTGCCAGCAGCCCACTTAGGACTTCAGATACGCAGTATTTT. It translates to CASSPLRTSDTQYF.

The J gene is TRBJ2-1, the V gene TRBV20-1; D remains unclear. Germline CDR1 is DFQATT and CDR2 is SNEGSKA (reference sequence). Trimming took off 5 bases at V and 5 bases at J, with 7 bases between the two ends. The CDR3 extends over 11 amino acids. CDR3 in amino acids: CSAGPHNEQFF. DNA of the CDR3: TGCAGTGCTGGCCCCCACAATGAGCAGTTCTTC.

The chain employs TRBV6-1 and TRBJ1-2; perhaps TRBD1 as D (6 bases). Per the germline V gene, CDR1 is MNHNS and CDR2 is SASEGT. V lost 5 bases and J 7 bases, leaving 17 bases between the germline ends. The CDR3 length is 14 residues. This CDR3 is CASSRTVGTCGYTF. CDR3 coding DNA: TGTGCCAGCAGTAGGACAGTGGGGACCTGTGGCTACACCTTC.

The rearrangement uses TRBV6-5 and TRBJ1-2; a possible D gene is TRBD1 (5 bases). Trimming pared 6 bases from V and 8 bases from J, leaving 13 bases between. In germline, CDR1 is MNHEY, CDR2 SVGAGI. The CDR3 spans 12 residues. In nucleotides, the CDR3 is TGTGCCAGCAGCACGACTCGGGGGGGCTACACCTTC. The encoded protein is CASSTTRGGYTF.

The J gene is TRBJ1-3, the V gene TRBV30; 11 nucleotides agree with TRBD1. This CDR3 contains 22 residues. J lost 2 bases, V lost 2 bases, and 23 bases had no gene match. CDR1 and CDR2 from the germline V gene are GTSNPN and SVGIG (reference sequence). The DNA for the CDR3 is TGTGCCTGGAGTTCTTCAATACCAACCCGGGACAGGGGGACCATTCCTGGAAACACCATATATTTT. This translates into CAWSSSIPTRDRGTIPGNTIYF.

The chain links TRBV27 to TRBJ1-2, with a tentative D call TRBD1 (6 bases). The V gene's germline CDR1 is MNHEY and CDR2 SMNVEV (reference sequence). Trimming took off 5 bases at V and 4 bases at J, with 14 bases between the two ends. CDR3 size: 14 residues. For the CDR3, the DNA is TGTGCCAGCAGTCCCCGGGGGGCCCCCTATGGCTACACCTTC. Encoded protein: CASSPRGAPYGYTF.

V gene TRBV19 combines with J gene TRBJ2-7; 9 bases line up with TRBD1. Germline loops: CDR1 LNHDA, CDR2 SQIVND (reference sequence). With 3 bases clipped from V and 5 bases from J, the junction kept 11 bases outside the gene matches. The CDR3 contains 16 residues. CDR3 sequence: CASSIIPGQGQNEQYF. In DNA, the CDR3 is TGTGCCAGTAGTATCATCCCGGGACAGGGTCAAAACGAGCAGTACTTC.

V gene TRBV4-3 combines with J gene TRBJ1-6; D perhaps matches TRBD1 (5 bases). Germline V gene data show CDR1 as LGHNA and CDR2 as YSLEER. The CDR3 loop spans 15 amino acids. V was trimmed by 0 bases and J by 7 bases, leaving 10 bases between them. CDR3 in DNA: TGCGCCAGCAGCCAAGAACCAGGGCCGAATTCACCCCTCCACTTT. Protein product: CASSQEPGPNSPLHF.